Described below is a single T cell receptor (beta chain) sequence and its context. The target antigen is unknown. Mouse gene names and germline throughout. Read data end 1 residue before the CDR3 end; the end is taken from the germline J gene. Generated by immunoSEQ multiplex PCR, the TCRdb table keeps only in-frame clones and is missing some. The data contain about 5,000 clones, about 40% of them seen just once; the ten biggest clones take up roughly a quarter. The time point was: mouse harvest day 14 after allogeneic transplant. The graft held 10^6 splenic CD5+ T cells and 10^7 T-cell-depleted bone marrow cells. The data were obtained in a study of tissue T cells after allogeneic stem cell transplantation. Study-level results: Anatomically similar tissues had similar TCR repertoires within each patient.

J lost 7 bases, V lost 2 bases, and 3 bases had no gene match. The CDR3 runs 14 residues. Germline values: CDR1 FNHDT, CDR2 SITEND (reference sequence). Sequencing used gut tissue. The rearrangement joins TRBV19 to TRBJ1-4; TRBD1 aligns across 9 bases. This clonotype originated in a female BALB/c mouse given C57BL/6 T cells with graft-versus-host disease after an allogeneic hematopoietic cell transplant. The CDR3 bases that were read are TGTGCCAGCAGTATGGACAGGGGTGGCGAAAGATTATTT. Amino acids: CASSMDRGGERLF. In full, the CDR3 is CASSMDRGGERLFF.